These T cell receptor beta chains were read from a single sample in a study of radiation and T cells in renal cell carcinoma. Clones were read by immunoSEQ multiplex PCR, and TCRdb kept only the in-frame ones, dropping some. The profile shows 110,000 to 150,000 clones, roughly 80% of them singletons. The sample was blood, taken from a patient whose treatment included radiotherapy and nephrectomy. Every receptor here comes from a woman between 50 and 59 years old with renal cell carcinoma. Each CDR3 is given with its conserved first and last residue. D genes are given only for firm matches. The listing skips clone size in some rows; elsewhere it reads once, few, many or a size class.

>TRBJ2-5|NA|TRBV18|TRBD2
CASSPPGLAGGETQYF
TGTGCCAGCTCACCTCCTGGACTAGCGGGAGGGGAGACCCAGTACTTC
>TRBJ2-2|NA|TRBV7-3|NA
CASSLSGAWSGELFF
TGTGCCAGCAGCTTATCAGGGGCTTGGTCCGGGGAGCTGTTTTTT
>TRBJ2-7|NA|TRBV5-1|NA
CASAVAGLAAQGEQYF
TGCGCCAGCGCCGTAGCTGGGCTAGCGGCCCAGGGGGAGCAGTACTTC
>TRBJ2-1|NA|TRBV4-3|NA
CASSQESGTGGRFF
TGCGCCAGCAGCCAAGAATCAGGGACGGGGGGCCGGTTCTTC
>TRBJ2-5|NA|TRBV10-1|NA
CASSESGLAETQYF
TGCGCCAGCAGTGAGTCAGGCCTAGCGGAGACCCAGTACTTC
>TRBJ2-6|NA|TRBV27|NA
CASSFSPNTGANVLTF
TGTGCCAGCAGTTTTTCCCCGAACACTGGGGCCAACGTCCTGACTTTC
>TRBJ1-5|few|TRBV30|NA
CAWSPPSNQPQHF
TGTGCCTGGAGCCCCCCTAGCAATCAGCCCCAGCATTTT
>TRBJ2-6|NA|TRBV27|NA
CASSPRVLTF
TGTGCCAGCAGTCCCCGCGTCCTGACTTTC
>TRBJ1-4|NA|TRBV7-9|TRBD1
CASSLATGQIREKLFF
TGTGCCAGCAGCTTAGCGACGGGACAGATTCGGGAAAAACTGTTTTTT
>TRBJ2-7|NA|TRBV18|NA
CASSPSTGLSYEQYF
TGTGCCAGCTCACCTAGTACAGGGTTATCCTACGAGCAGTACTTC
>TRBJ2-1|NA|TRBV28|NA
CATRDYEQFF
TGTGCCACCAGGGATTATGAGCAGTTCTTC
>TRBJ2-3|once|TRBV19|TRBD2
CASSRVAGSDTQYF
TGTGCCAGTAGTCGTGTAGCGGGGTCGGATACGCAGTATTTT
>TRBJ2-5|NA|TRBV14|TRBD2
CASSQDSVPSGGKETQYF
TGTGCCAGCAGCCAAGATTCGGTACCTAGCGGGGGGAAGGAGACCCAGTACTTC
>TRBJ2-7|NA|TRBV28|TRBD1
CASRPSPTGAYEQYF
TGTGCCAGCAGACCCTCGCCGACAGGGGCCTACGAGCAGTACTTC
>TRBJ2-1|NA|TRBV4-1|NA
CASSQRGREDEQFF
TGCGCCAGCAGCCAAAGGGGCAGGGAAGATGAGCAGTTCTTC
>TRBJ1-1|NA|TRBV6-1|NA
CASSEQLQLNTEAFF
TGTGCCAGCAGTGAACAGCTACAATTGAACACTGAAGCTTTCTTT
>TRBJ1-1|few|TRBV9|NA
CASSVGGAGNTEAFF
TGTGCCAGCAGCGTAGGGGGCGCTGGGAACACTGAAGCTTTCTTT
>TRBJ2-7|NA|TRBV9|TRBD2
CASSHPGEVAGGPVAYEQYF
TGTGCCAGCAGCCACCCTGGTGAGGTAGCGGGAGGGCCAGTTGCTTACGAGCAGTACTTC
>TRBJ2-3|NA|TRBV6-5|NA
CASSSLRGYSTDTQYF
TGTGCCAGCAGTTCACTCAGGGGCTATAGCACAGATACGCAGTATTTT
>TRBJ2-7|few|TRBV10-1|NA
CASSADTAGEQYF
TGCGCCAGCAGCGCTGACACGGCGGGAGAGCAGTACTTC
>TRBJ1-2|NA|TRBV19|NA
CASRGGRTVYGYTF
TGTGCCAGTAGGGGCGGTCGGACCGTTTATGGCTACACCTTC
>TRBJ1-5|few|TRBV11-2|NA
CASSLGEGHLGQPQHF
TGTGCCAGCAGCTTAGGAGAGGGGCATTTGGGTCAGCCCCAGCATTTT
>TRBJ1-5|NA|TRBV2|NA
CASKRDEQPQHF
TGTGCCAGCAAAAGGGATGAGCAGCCCCAGCATTTT
>TRBJ1-1|NA|TRBV27|TRBD1
CASSFRPGTGYQGTEAFF
TGTGCCAGCAGTTTCAGACCCGGGACAGGGTATCAAGGCACTGAAGCTTTCTTT
>TRBJ1-2|NA|TRBV20-1|TRBD1
CSAREDRPHTF
TGCAGTGCTAGAGAGGACAGGCCCCACACCTTC
>TRBJ1-1|few|TRBV29-1|NA
CSVGGSRAEGTEAFF
TGCAGCGTTGGGGGGTCCAGGGCGGAAGGCACTGAAGCTTTCTTT
>TRBJ1-3|NA|TRBV7-2|NA
CASSFRDTPSGNTIYF
TGTGCCAGCAGCTTCCGAGACACCCCCTCTGGAAACACCATATATTTT
>TRBJ1-2|NA|TRBV19|NA
CASSITRGDGYTF
TGTGCCAGTAGTATCACACGAGGGGATGGCTACACCTTC
>TRBJ1-5|NA|TRBV30|NA
CAWSVWGAGNQPQHF
TGTGCCTGGAGTGTTTGGGGTGCAGGCAATCAGCCCCAGCATTTT
>TRBJ2-3|NA|TRBV9|NA
CASSVAPSGGSGGQYF
TGTGCCAGCAGCGTAGCGCCCAGCGGAGGATCCGGAGGGCAGTATTTT
>TRBJ2-7|NA|TRBV6-4|NA
CASSGSGANSYEQYF
TGTGCCAGCAGTGGATCTGGGGCCAACTCCTACGAGCAGTACTTC
>TRBJ2-5|once|TRBV10-3|TRBD2
CAISGGGARETQYF
TGTGCCATCAGTGGCGGGGGGGCACGAGAGACCCAGTACTTC
>TRBJ1-1|NA|TRBV19|TRBD1
CASSLQDREHEAFF
TGTGCCAGTAGTCTCCAAGACAGGGAACATGAAGCTTTCTTT
>TRBJ1-1|NA|TRBV5-1|NA
CASSRVNTEAFF
TGCGCCAGCAGCCGAGTGAACACTGAAGCTTTCTTT
>TRBJ1-2|NA|TRBV4-3|NA
CASSPGVTYGYTF
TGCGCCAGCAGTCCCGGAGTGACCTATGGCTACACCTTC
>TRBJ1-2|NA|TRBV6-1|TRBD1
CASSEGGQGFYGYTF
TGTGCCAGCAGTGAAGGCGGACAGGGGTTTTATGGCTACACCTTC